These T cell receptor beta chains were read from a single sample in a study of cytomegalovirus exposure and HLA in healthy donors. Here immunoSEQ multiplex PCR was the method, and the copy in TCRdb shows in-frame clones only, minus some. This sample has approximately 150,000 clones, with around four fifths found just once. Sequenced: PBMCs. The receptors come from a woman aged 30 to 39 in good health and CMV-seropositive. The CDR3 runs from the conserved cysteine through the conserved F or W. The D gene is left open where the match is weak. Size tells how often a clone was seen (once, few, many) or the class of an expanded clone, and some rows leave it out.

CASSPGGPEAYEQYF	TGTGCCAGCAGCCCGGGGGGCCCCGAGGCCTACGAGCAGTACTTC	TRBJ2-7	TRBV7-2	-	-
CASSVGALEETQYF	TGTGCCAGCAGCGTAGGCGCCCTGGAAGAGACCCAGTACTTC	TRBJ2-5	TRBV9	-	once
CASRSGGNSGANVLTF	TGTGCCAGCAGATCCGGGGGAAACTCTGGGGCCAACGTCCTGACTTTC	TRBJ2-6	TRBV27	-	-
CASSGRGQGNTGELFF	TGCGCCAGCAGCGGGAGGGGACAGGGAAACACCGGGGAGCTGTTTTTT	TRBJ2-2	TRBV5-1	TRBD1	-
CASRRAPSGRGAEQFF	TGTGCCAGCAGACGCGCCCCCAGCGGGAGAGGCGCCGAGCAGTTCTTC	TRBJ2-1	TRBV11-3	TRBD2	once
CASSHRGEAFF	TGTGCCAGCAGCCACCGGGGTGAAGCTTTCTTT	TRBJ1-1	TRBV7-2	-	-
CASSIGRRNTGELFF	TGTGCCAGTAGTATAGGCAGGCGGAACACCGGGGAGCTGTTTTTT	TRBJ2-2	TRBV19	-	-
CASRNDRGSTDTQYF	TGTGCCAGCAGAAACGACAGGGGTAGCACAGATACGCAGTATTTT	TRBJ2-3	TRBV6-1	TRBD1	-
CASSEEVDRGLAYEQYF	TGTGCCAGCAGTGAAGAGGTGGACAGGGGCTTAGCCTACGAGCAGTACTTC	TRBJ2-7	TRBV6-1	TRBD1	-
CASSIAQGANEQYF	TGTGCCAGTAGTATTGCCCAGGGTGCGAACGAGCAGTACTTC	TRBJ2-7	TRBV19	-	-
CASSWTGLYGYTF	TGTGCCAGCAGTTGGACAGGATTATATGGCTACACCTTC	TRBJ1-2	TRBV27	TRBD1	once
CASSFSTGYKLFF	TGTGCCAGCAGCTTTTCAACGGGATACAAACTGTTTTTT	TRBJ1-4	TRBV11-3	-	-
CASSRDSASNQPQHF	TGTGCCAGCAGCCGGGACAGTGCTAGCAATCAGCCCCAGCATTTT	TRBJ1-5	TRBV11-2	TRBD1	-
CASSLWAGLAGGSTGELFF	TGTGCCAGCAGTTTATGGGCCGGACTAGCGGGAGGAAGCACCGGGGAGCTGTTTTTT	TRBJ2-2	TRBV27	TRBD2	-
CASSLQGGLGNEQFF	TGTGCCAGCAGTCTACAGGGTGGACTGGGCAATGAGCAGTTCTTC	TRBJ2-1	TRBV6-5	-	many
CATSRDLEAPLHF	TGTGCCACCAGCAGAGATCTCGAGGCACCCCTCCACTTT	TRBJ1-6	TRBV15	-	-
CASSSTGPYEQYF	TGTGCCAGCAGCTCGACAGGGCCGTACGAGCAGTACTTC	TRBJ2-7	TRBV7-9	TRBD1	once
CASKEQGRGEKLFF	TGTGCCAGTAAAGAACAGGGAAGAGGGGAAAAACTGTTTTTT	TRBJ1-4	TRBV19	-	-
CASSPPTGWTEAFF	TGTGCCAGCAGCCCACCGACAGGGTGGACTGAAGCTTTCTTT	TRBJ1-1	TRBV6-5	TRBD1	-
CASSLSTSGASYEQYF	TGTGCCAGCAGCCTGTCGACTAGCGGAGCCTCCTACGAGCAGTACTTC	TRBJ2-7	TRBV5-5	TRBD2	few
CASSYSRGTIYGYTF	TGTGCCAGCAGTTACTCGCGGGGCACCATCTATGGCTACACCTTC	TRBJ1-2	TRBV6-5	-	-
CASRRQGLMNTEAFF	TGTGCCAGCAGACGTCAGGGATTAATGAACACTGAAGCTTTCTTT	TRBJ1-1	TRBV6-5	-	few
CASSLTTTGYGYTF	TGTGCCAGCAGCCTGACGACCACAGGGTATGGCTACACCTTC	TRBJ1-2	TRBV28	-	-
CASSVGGSNYGYTF	TGTGCCAGCAGCGTAGGGGGCAGCAACTATGGCTACACCTTC	TRBJ1-2	TRBV9	-	-
CASRPGLAGGSDTQYF	TGTGCCAGCAGACCGGGACTAGCGGGAGGTTCAGATACGCAGTATTTT	TRBJ2-3	TRBV7-6	TRBD2	once
CSVDPASNEQFF	TGCAGCGTTGACCCCGCTAGCAATGAGCAGTTCTTC	TRBJ2-1	TRBV29-1	-	-
CASSLMAGEGETQYF	TGTGCCAGCAGCCTAATGGCGGGAGAGGGTGAGACCCAGTACTTC	TRBJ2-5	TRBV7-2	TRBD2	-
CSVYPGQENTGELFF	TGCAGCGTGTACCCGGGACAGGAGAACACCGGGGAGCTGTTTTTT	TRBJ2-2	TRBV29-1	TRBD1	-
CASSPDRAIAISNQPQHF	TGTGCCAGCAGCCCCGACAGGGCTATCGCGATAAGCAATCAGCCCCAGCATTTT	TRBJ1-5	TRBV28	TRBD1	-
CASSPRILAGNTGELFF	TGTGCCAGCTCACCACGTATCCTAGCGGGAAACACCGGGGAGCTGTTTTTT	TRBJ2-2	TRBV18	TRBD2	-
CASSLPGILEAFF	TGCGCCAGCAGTCTCCCAGGGATTCTTGAAGCTTTCTTT	TRBJ1-1	TRBV10-2	-	-
CASSQEWGSLAGEGPYNEQFF	TGCGCCAGCAGCCAAGAATGGGGATCCCTAGCGGGAGAGGGCCCCTACAATGAGCAGTTCTTC	TRBJ2-1	TRBV4-1	TRBD2	once
CASSLEDRDAGYTF	TGCGCCAGCAGCTTGGAGGACAGGGACGCTGGCTACACCTTC	TRBJ1-2	TRBV5-1	TRBD1	-
CASSLVVGGSGNEQFF	TGCGCCAGCAGCTTGGTGGTGGGCGGGAGCGGGAATGAGCAGTTCTTC	TRBJ2-1	TRBV5-1	TRBD2	-
CASSYSRAYEQYF	TGTGCCAGCAGTTACTCCCGGGCCTACGAGCAGTACTTC	TRBJ2-7	TRBV6-5	-	-
CASSPQPDSYEQYF	TGTGCCAGCTCACCACAGCCCGACAGCTACGAGCAGTACTTC	TRBJ2-7	TRBV18	-	-
CASSQGGQGASKNIQYF	TGCGCCAGCAGCCAAGGGGGTCAGGGGGCTTCCAAAAACATTCAGTACTTC	TRBJ2-4	TRBV4-1	TRBD1	few
CASSSALAGGRGEQYF	TGCGCCAGCAGCTCCGCACTAGCGGGAGGACGGGGAGAGCAGTACTTC	TRBJ2-7	TRBV5-1	TRBD2	-
CASRPLMGEGEAFF	TGTGCCAGCAGACCCCTAATGGGGGAGGGTGAAGCTTTCTTT	TRBJ1-1	TRBV28	-	once
CSVRLGTGELFF	TGCAGCGTGAGACTGGGCACCGGGGAGCTGTTTTTT	TRBJ2-2	TRBV29-1	-	once
CASSPSHRVRFGYTF	TGTGCCAGTAGTCCCTCTCACAGGGTACGGTTTGGCTACACCTTC	TRBJ1-2	TRBV19	-	-